This T cell receptor beta chain was captured by sequencing in a study of T cell changes during pregnancy in multiple sclerosis. TCRdb keeps only in-frame clones here, not all; method: immunoSEQ multiplex PCR. The sample contains about 73,000 clones, roughly 90% of which appear only once. This CDR3 spans 16 amino acids. V lost 6 bases and J lost 6, with 25 bases in between. Germline assignment: CDR1 SQVTM and CDR2 ANQGSEA. The genes are TRBV29-1 and TRBJ2-3; TRBD2 might be the D (8 bases). Sequenced here: peripheral blood, sampled after pregnancy. The TCR sequence derives from a female donor in good health, enrolled as a control in a pregnancy study. The CDR3 region is CSVTKIRGGGGDTQYF. CDR3 in DNA: TGCAGCGTGACCAAAATTCGAGGGGGCGGGGGGGATACGCAGTATTTT.